The source of this T cell receptor (beta chain) is a study of blood T cell repertoires in COVID-19. About the study: Italy, Spain and the United States were the sources of the convalescent and acute COVID-19 samples.

Per the original methods: Reference gene primers were amplified, and this amplification served to estimate nucleated cell counts. Repertoires were generated with immunoSEQ multiplex PCR, while TCRdb's copy carries only in-frame clones and drops some. Clone size and V and J calls were adopted from that table, with D and trimming inferred from the DNA. Among a few hundred thousand clones listed, approximately 86% were seen once. This CDR3 has 13 residues. Germline CDR1 MRHNA, CDR2 SNTAGT. Between the trimmed V and J ends, which lost 2 bases and 10 bases, there was a span of 12 bases. The chain has TRBV6-4 and TRBJ2-1; TRBD2 might be the D (6 bases). Source material: peripheral blood. The source of this sequence is a young woman with COVID-19, enrolled during active disease. CDR3 amino acids: CASSDAEGGEQFF. CDR3 coding DNA: TGTGCCAGCAGTGACGCCGAGGGAGGCGAGCAGTTCTTC.